This TCR beta chain was sequenced during a study of post-analysis software for immune sequencing data. Whole-study context: There were relapsing-remitting, secondary progressive and progressive-relapsing multiple sclerosis among the disease courses included. Findings and limits, study-wide: There was significantly lower normalized Chao1 diversity in multiple sclerosis patients than in controls. Higher frequency in patients than in controls was seen for about five TRBV segments, with TRBV5-6, TRBV5-1 and TRBV20-1 among them.

In its sample, this clonotype was seen many times. Its cognate antigen is unknown. TCR beta cDNA libraries had unique molecular identifiers. From around 0.96 to 9.9 million T cells, a few hundred thousand cDNA molecules were obtained. A single record per CDR3 protein comes from TCRdb applying MiXCR to the PCR reads. This table holds roughly 200,000 distinct CDR3 sequences, about 30% found once. Losses at the gene ends were 5 bases for V and 11 bases for J; bases not matched to a gene: 7. CDR1 is MNHNY, CDR2 SVGAGI, per germline (reference sequence). This CDR3 is built from 12 residues. The receptor was isolated from a girl younger than 18 with multiple sclerosis. Sequencing was performed on blood. The rearrangement links TRBV6-6 to TRBJ1-1; 8 bases map to TRBD1. In DNA, the CDR3 is TGTGCCAGCAGTACCGGACAGGGTGGGGCTTTCTTT. The encoded protein is CASSTGQGGAFF.